This T cell receptor (beta chain) was obtained from a study of CXCR3-negative and CXCR3-positive naive CD8 T cells. Study-level findings and limits: Researchers report that CXCR3-positive naive cells carry more hydrophobic TRB CDR3s than CXCR3-negative naive cells.

Remarks on this clonotype: Its antigen is currently unknown.

The TRB cDNA libraries were prepared by 5' RACE with UMI labels. One entry per CDR3 protein, without DNA, is what TCRdb gives after re-calling the 5' RACE reads. The table lists about 150,000 distinct CDR3 sequences. The CDR3 has 18 residues. Germline assignment: CDR1 MGHRA and CDR2 YSYEKL. The rearrangement joins TRBV4-1 to TRBJ1-6; checking the TCRdb D call of TRBD1 is not possible without DNA. The origin of this receptor is a human donor in good health. Some clones in this sample may be carry-over from other donors' samples. The sequenced sample consisted of naive CXCR3+ CD8+ T cells from blood. Documented subset: CD45RO-CCR7+CD27+CD95- naive CD8+ T cells expressing CXCR3 (TNR3+). Here the CDR3 reads CASSQDGGGPAGDSPLHF.